This T cell receptor beta chain was captured in a study of blood T cell repertoires in COVID-19. On the study more broadly: Samples came from the United States, Italy and Spain, spanning acute and convalescent COVID-19. Nucleic acid was either cDNA or gDNA, and it came from T cells, B-cell-depleted T cells, or PBMCs.

Original processing methods: Amplifying reference gene primers gave estimates of nucleated cell counts. Measured with immunoSEQ multiplex PCR; TCRdb has only the in-frame clones, and not every one. D and trimming were read from the DNA, whereas the V and J calls and clone size are those reported in that table. This table holds 110,000 or so clones, around nine tenths found once. V lost 4 bases and J lost 0, with 15 bases in between. Germline CDR1 is LNHDA and CDR2 is SQIVND (reference sequence). This CDR3 spans 17 amino acids. This clone was recorded a few times. The source of this sequence is a woman aged 45 to 65 with acute or convalescent COVID-19. The V call is TRBV19, the J call TRBJ1-4; a weak D match, TRBD1 (6 bases). Sequencing was performed on peripheral blood. This CDR3 reads CASSKTGSAATNEKLFF. The CDR3 coding sequence is TGTGCCAGTAGTAAAACAGGGTCTGCGGCAACTAATGAAAAACTGTTTTTT.